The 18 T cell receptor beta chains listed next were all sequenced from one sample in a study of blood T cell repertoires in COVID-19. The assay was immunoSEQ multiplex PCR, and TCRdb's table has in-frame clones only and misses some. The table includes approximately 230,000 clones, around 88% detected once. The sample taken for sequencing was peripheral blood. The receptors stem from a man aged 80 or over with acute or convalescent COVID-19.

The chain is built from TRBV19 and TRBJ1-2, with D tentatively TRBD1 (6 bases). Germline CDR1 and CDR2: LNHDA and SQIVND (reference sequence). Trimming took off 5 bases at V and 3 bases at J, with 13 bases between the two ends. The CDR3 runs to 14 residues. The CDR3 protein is CASSPRQAYYGYTF. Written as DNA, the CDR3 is TGTGCCAGTAGTCCCCGACAGGCTTACTATGGCTACACCTTC.

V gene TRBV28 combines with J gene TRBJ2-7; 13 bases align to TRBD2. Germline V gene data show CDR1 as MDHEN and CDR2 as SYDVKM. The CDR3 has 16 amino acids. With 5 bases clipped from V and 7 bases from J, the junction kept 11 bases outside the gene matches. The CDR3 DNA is TGTGCCAGCAGTCTGATACTAGCGGGAGGGGGGGGTGAGCAGTACTTC. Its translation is CASSLILAGGGGEQYF.

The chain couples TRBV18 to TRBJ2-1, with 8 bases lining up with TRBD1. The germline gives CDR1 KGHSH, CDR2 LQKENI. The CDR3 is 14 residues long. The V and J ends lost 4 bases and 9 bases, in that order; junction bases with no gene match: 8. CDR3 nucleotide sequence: TGTGCCAGCTCACAAGGACAGGGTCTGGGTGAGCAGTTCTTC. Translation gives CASSQGQGLGEQFF.

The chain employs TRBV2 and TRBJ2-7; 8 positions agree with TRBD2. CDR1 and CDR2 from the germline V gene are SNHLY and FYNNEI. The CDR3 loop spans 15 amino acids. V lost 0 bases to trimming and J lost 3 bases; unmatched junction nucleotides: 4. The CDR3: CASSEAPGGDYEQYF. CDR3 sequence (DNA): TGTGCCAGCAGTGAAGCCCCCGGGGGGGACTACGAGCAGTACTTC.

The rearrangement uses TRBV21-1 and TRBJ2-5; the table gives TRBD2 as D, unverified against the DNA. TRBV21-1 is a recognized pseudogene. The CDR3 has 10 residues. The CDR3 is CASSPGTQYF. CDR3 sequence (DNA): TGTGCCAGCAGCCCGGGGACCCAGTACTTC.

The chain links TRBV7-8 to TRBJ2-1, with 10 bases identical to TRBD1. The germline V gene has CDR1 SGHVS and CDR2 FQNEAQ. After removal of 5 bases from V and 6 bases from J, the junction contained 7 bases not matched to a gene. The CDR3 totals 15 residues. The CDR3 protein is CASSRGGTGVNEQFF. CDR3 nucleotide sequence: TGTGCCAGCAGCCGAGGGGGGACAGGGGTCAATGAGCAGTTCTTC.

CDR3 loop: CASSTGERYTEAFF. The CDR3 DNA reads as TGTGCCAGTAGTACAGGGGAAAGGTACACTGAAGCTTTCTTT. The J gene is TRBJ1-1, the V gene TRBV19; D is perhaps TRBD1 (6 bases). Deletions cut 4 bases from V and 3 bases from J, with 12 bases between. Germline V gene lookup returns CDR1 LNHDA and CDR2 SQIVND (reference sequence). CDR3 length equals 14 residues.

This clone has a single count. This chain's CDR3 is CASSLDGRFGGQYF. The CDR3 coding sequence is TGTGCCAGCAGCTTGGATGGGCGTTTCGGGGGGCAGTACTTC. The rearrangement uses TRBV5-4 and TRBJ2-7, with a weak D call TRBD2 (6 bases). The germline V and J ends were trimmed by 0 bases and 9 bases, with 16 bases remaining between them. Germline assignment: CDR1 SGHNT and CDR2 YYREEE (reference sequence). The CDR3 runs to 14 residues.

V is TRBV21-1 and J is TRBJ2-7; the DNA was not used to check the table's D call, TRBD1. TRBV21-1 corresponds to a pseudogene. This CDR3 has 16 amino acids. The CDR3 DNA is TGTGCCAGCAGCAAAGCTAAGGACAGGGCCGGATACGAGCAGTACTTC. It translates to CASSKAKDRAGYEQYF.

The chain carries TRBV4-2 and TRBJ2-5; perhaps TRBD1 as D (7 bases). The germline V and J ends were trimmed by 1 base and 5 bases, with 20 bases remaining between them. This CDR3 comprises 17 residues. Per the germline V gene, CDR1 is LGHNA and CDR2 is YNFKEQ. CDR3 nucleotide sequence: TGTGCCAGCAGCCAAGGATTTAATGACAGGGAGGCCGAGACCCAGTACTTC. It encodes CASSQGFNDREAETQYF.

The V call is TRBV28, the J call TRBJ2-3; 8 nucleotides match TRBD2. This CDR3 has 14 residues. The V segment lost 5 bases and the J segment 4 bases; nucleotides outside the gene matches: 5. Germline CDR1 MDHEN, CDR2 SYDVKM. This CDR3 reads CASSRGLAADTQYF. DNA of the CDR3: TGTGCCAGCAGTCGAGGACTAGCAGCAGATACGCAGTATTTT.

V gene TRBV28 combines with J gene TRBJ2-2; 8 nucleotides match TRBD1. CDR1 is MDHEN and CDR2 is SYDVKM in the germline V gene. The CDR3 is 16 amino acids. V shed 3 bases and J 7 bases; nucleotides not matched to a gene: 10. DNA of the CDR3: TGTGCCAGCAGTTTCTCCCCGAGCAGGGGGCTCGGGGAGCTGTTTTTT. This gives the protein CASSFSPSRGLGELFF.

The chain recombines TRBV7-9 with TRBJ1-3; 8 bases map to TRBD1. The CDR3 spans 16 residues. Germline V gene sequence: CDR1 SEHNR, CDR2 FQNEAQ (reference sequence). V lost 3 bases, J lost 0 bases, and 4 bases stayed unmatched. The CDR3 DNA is TGTGCCAGCAGCTTGCCAGGGGGCAGCTCTGGAAACACCATATATTTT. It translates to CASSLPGGSSGNTIYF.

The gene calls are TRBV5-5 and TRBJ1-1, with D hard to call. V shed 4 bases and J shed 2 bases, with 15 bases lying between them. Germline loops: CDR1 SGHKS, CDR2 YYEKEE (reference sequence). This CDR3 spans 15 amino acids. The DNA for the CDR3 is TGTGCCAGCAGCAGTCGTGCGGATCTAAACACTGAAGCTTTCTTT. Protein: CASSSRADLNTEAFF.

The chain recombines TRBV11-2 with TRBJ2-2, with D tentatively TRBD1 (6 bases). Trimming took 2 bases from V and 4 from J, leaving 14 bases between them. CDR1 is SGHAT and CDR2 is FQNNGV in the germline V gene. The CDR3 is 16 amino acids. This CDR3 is CASSLRIQGPTGELFF. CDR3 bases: TGTGCCAGCAGCTTAAGAATACAGGGCCCCACCGGGGAGCTGTTTTTT.

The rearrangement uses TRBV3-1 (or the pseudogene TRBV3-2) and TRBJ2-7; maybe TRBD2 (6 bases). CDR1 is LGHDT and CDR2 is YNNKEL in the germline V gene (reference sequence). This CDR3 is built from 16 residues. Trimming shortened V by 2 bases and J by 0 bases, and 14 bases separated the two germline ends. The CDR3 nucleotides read TGTGCCAGCAGCCAAAGGCGGGATCCGAGCTCCTACGAGCAGTACTTC. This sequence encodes CASSQRRDPSSYEQYF.

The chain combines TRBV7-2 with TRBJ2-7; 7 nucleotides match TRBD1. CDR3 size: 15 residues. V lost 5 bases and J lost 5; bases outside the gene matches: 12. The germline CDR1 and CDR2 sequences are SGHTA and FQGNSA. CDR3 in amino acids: CASSLIADRVHEQYF. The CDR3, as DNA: TGTGCCAGCAGCCTTATTGCCGACAGGGTCCACGAGCAGTACTTC.

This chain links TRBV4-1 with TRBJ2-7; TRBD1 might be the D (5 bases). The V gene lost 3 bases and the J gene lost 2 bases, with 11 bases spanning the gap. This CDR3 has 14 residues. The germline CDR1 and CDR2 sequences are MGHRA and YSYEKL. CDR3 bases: TGCGCCAGCAGCCAGACAGCCCCCCCCTACGAGCAGTACTTC. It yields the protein CASSQTAPPYEQYF.